This T cell receptor (beta chain) was sequenced in a study of blood T cell repertoires in COVID-19. Background on the study: Spain, Italy and the United States supplied samples that represented acute and convalescent COVID-19. PBMCs, B-cell-depleted T cells, or T cells were the source of the cDNA or gDNA that made up the material.

In the study's own analysis: The authors estimated nucleated cell counts from reference gene primer amplification. The table came from immunoSEQ multiplex PCR; TCRdb's copy has only in-frame clones and leaves some out. V, J and clone size reflect that table, while D and trimming were determined from the DNA. This table has around 100,000 clones, approximately 80% appearing once. The ends were cut back, 0 bases at V and 7 bases at J, with 9 bases in the middle. Germline assignment: CDR1 MNHEY and CDR2 SVGEGT. CDR3 size: 13 residues. Sequenced sample: peripheral blood. This sequence joins TRBV6-2 or TRBV6-3 and TRBJ1-1; D is undetermined. This TCR came from a woman in her seventies with acute or convalescent COVID-19. The CDR3 nucleotides are TGTGCCAGCAGTTACTCGATCACCGGTGAAGCTTTCTTT. Its translation is CASSYSITGEAFF.